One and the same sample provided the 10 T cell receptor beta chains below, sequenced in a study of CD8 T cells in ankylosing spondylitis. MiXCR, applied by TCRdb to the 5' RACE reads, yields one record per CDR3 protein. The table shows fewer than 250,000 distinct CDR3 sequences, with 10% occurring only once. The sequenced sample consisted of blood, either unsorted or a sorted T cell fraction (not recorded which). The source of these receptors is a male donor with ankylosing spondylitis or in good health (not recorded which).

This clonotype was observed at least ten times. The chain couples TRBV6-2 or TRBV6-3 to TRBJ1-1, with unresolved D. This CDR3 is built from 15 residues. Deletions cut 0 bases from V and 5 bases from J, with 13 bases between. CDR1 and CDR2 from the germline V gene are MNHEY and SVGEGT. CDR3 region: CASSYSSTSGTEAFF. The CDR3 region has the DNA TGTGCCAGCAGTTACTCGTCAACCTCGGGGACTGAAGCTTTCTTT.

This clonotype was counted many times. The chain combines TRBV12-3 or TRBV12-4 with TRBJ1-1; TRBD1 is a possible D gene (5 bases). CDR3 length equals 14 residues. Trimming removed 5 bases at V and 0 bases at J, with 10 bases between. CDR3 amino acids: CASSGAQMNTEAFF. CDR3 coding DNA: TGTGCCAGCAGTGGGGCACAGATGAACACTGAAGCTTTCTTT.

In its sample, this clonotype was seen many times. The DNA of the CDR3 is TGCGCCAGCAGCTTGCAGCGCCTCTACGAGCAGTACTTC. It yields the protein CASSLQRLYEQYF. The V gene is TRBV5-1, the J gene TRBJ2-7; D remains ambiguous. Between the trimmed V and J ends, which lost 1 base and 3 bases, there was a span of 8 bases. Germline CDR1 and CDR2: SGHRS and YFSETQ. The CDR3 is made up of 13 amino acids.

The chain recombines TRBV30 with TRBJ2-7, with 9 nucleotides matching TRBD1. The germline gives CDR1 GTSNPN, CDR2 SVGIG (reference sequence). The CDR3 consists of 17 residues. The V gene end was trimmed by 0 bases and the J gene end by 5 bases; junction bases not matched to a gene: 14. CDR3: CAWSVRTGTGLLHEQYF. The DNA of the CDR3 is TGTGCCTGGAGTGTTCGAACCGGGACAGGGCTCCTCCACGAGCAGTACTTC.

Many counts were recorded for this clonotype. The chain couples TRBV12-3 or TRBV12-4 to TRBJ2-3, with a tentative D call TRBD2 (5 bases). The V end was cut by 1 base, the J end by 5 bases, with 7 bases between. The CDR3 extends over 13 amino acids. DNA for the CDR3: TGTGCCAGCAGTTTAGGGGCGGGAGATACGCAGTATTTT. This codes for CASSLGAGDTQYF.

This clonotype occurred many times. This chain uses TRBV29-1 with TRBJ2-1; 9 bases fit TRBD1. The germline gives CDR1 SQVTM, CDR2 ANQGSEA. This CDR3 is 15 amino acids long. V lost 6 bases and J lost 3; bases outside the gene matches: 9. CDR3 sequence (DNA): TGCAGCGTGGAGGGACAGGGTGGCATCTACAATGAGCAGTTCTTC. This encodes CSVEGQGGIYNEQFF.

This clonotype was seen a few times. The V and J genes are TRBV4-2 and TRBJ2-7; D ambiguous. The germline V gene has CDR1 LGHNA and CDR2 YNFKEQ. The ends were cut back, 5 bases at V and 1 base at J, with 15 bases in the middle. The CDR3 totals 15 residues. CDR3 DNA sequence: TGTGCCAGCAGCGTAAGAAATAGGGATTCCTACGAGCAGTACTTC. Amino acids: CASSVRNRDSYEQYF.

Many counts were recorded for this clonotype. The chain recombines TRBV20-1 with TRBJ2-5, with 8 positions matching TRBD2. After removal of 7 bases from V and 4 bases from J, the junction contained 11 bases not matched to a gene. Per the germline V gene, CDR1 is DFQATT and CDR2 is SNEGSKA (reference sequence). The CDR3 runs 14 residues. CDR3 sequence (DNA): TGCAGTGGGACTAGCCCCGGAGGGGGAGAGACCCAGTACTTC. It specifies CSGTSPGGGETQYF.

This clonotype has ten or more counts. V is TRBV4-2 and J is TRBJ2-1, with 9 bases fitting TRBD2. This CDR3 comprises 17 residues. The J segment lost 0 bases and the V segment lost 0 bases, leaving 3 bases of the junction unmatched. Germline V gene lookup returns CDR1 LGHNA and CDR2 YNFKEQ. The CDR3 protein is CASSQESSGSSYNEQFF. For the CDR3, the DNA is TGTGCCAGCAGCCAAGAGAGTAGCGGGAGCTCCTACAATGAGCAGTTCTTC.

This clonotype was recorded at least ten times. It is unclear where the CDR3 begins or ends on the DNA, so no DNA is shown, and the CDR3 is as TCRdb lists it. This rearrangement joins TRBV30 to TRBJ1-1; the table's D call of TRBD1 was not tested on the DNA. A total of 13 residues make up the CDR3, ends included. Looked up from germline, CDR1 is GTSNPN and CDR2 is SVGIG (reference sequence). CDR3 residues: CAWRFGPGTEAFF.